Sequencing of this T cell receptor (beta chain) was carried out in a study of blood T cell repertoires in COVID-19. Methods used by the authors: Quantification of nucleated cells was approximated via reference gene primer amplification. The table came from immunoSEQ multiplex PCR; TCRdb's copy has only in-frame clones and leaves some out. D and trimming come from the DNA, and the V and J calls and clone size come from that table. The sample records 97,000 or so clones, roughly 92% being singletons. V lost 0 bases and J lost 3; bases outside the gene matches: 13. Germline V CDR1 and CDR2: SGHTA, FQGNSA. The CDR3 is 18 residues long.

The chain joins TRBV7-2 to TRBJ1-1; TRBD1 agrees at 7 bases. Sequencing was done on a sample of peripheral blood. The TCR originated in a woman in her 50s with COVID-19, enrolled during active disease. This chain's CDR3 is CASSLAHRGPTAYTEAFF. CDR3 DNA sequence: TGTGCCAGCAGCTTAGCGCACAGGGGACCAACAGCCTACACTGAAGCTTTCTTT.